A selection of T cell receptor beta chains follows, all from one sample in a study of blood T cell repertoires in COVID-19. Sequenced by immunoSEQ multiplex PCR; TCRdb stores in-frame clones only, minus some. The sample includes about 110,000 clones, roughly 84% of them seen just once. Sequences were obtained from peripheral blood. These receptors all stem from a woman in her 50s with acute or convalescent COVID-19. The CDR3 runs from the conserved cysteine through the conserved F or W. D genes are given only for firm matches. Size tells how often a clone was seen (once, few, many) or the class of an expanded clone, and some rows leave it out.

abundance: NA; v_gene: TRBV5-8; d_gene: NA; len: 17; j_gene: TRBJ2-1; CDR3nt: TGTGCCAGCAGTTCAGCCGCGCTGGCGGGGTCCTACAATGAGCAGTTCTTC; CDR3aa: CASSSAALAGSYNEQFF
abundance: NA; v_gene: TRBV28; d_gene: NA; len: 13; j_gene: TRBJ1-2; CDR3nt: TGTGCCAGCAGTTTAAGGTCGGGGAGGGGCTACACCTTC; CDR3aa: CASSLRSGRGYTF
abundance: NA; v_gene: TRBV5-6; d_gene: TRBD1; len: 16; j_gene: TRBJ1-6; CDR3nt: TGTGCCAGCAGCTTGGTTGGGACAGCCCTTAGTTCACCCCTCCACTTT; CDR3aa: CASSLVGTALSSPLHF
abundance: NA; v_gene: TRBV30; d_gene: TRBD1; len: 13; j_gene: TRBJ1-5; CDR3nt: TGTGCCTGTCAGGGGGGTAGCAATCAGCCCCAGCATTTT; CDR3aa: CACQGGSNQPQHF
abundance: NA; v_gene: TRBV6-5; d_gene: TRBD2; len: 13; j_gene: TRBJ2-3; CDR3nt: TGTGCCAGCAACGCACCCCAGCGGGGGGAGCAGTATTTT; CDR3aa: CASNAPQRGEQYF
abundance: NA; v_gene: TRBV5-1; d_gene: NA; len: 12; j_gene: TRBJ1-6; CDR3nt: TGCGCCAGCAGGTCCCTTAGTTCACCCCTCCACTTT; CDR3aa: CASRSLSSPLHF
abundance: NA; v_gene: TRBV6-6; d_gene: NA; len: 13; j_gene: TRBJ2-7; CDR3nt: TGTGCCAGCAGCCCAAGAGGAGGGGACGAGCAGTACTTC; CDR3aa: CASSPRGGDEQYF
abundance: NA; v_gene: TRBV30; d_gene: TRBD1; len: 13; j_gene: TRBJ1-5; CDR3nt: TGTGCCTGGAGTAGACAGGGTTATCAGCCCCAGCATTTT; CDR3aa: CAWSRQGYQPQHF
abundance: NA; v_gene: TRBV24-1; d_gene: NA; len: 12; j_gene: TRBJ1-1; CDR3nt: TGTGCCACCAGTGGGCAGGGGACCTCAGCTTTCTTT; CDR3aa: CATSGQGTSAFF
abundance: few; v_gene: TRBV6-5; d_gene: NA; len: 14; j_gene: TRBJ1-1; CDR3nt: TGTGCCAGCAGCTCAGGGGAGTGGAACACTGAAGCTTTCTTT; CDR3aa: CASSSGEWNTEAFF
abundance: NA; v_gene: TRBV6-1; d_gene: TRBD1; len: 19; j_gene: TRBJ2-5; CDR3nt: TGTGCCAGCAGTGAAGCAGGCGGGACCGGGACAGGGTACCAAGAGACCCAGTACTTC; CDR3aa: CASSEAGGTGTGYQETQYF
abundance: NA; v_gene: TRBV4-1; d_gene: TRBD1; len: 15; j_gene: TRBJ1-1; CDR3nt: TGCGCCAGCAGCCAACCGGGACAGGGGAACACTGAAGCTTTCTTT; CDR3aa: CASSQPGQGNTEAFF
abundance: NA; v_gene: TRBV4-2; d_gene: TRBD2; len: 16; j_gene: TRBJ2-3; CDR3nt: TGTGCCAGCAGCCATGAATCCGGGACTAGCGGGGGGACGCAGTATTTT; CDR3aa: CASSHESGTSGGTQYF
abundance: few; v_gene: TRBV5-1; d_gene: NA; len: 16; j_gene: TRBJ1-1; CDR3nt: TGCGCCAGCAGCTCCCCCTTGGACACAGGGCCAGTTTCCCCTTTCTTT; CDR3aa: CASSSPLDTGPVSPFF
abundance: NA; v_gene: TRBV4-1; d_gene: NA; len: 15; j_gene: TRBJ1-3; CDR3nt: TGCGCCAGCAGCCTCGCCAGGATTTCGGGAAACACCATATATTTT; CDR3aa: CASSLARISGNTIYF
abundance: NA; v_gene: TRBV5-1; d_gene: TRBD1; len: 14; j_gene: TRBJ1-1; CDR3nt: TGCGCCAGCAGTTCACAGGGGAGGAACACTGAAGCTTTCTTT; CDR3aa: CASSSQGRNTEAFF
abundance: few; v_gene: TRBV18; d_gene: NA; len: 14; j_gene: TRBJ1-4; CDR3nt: TGTGCCAGCTCTCCCTGGGCAGGGGACGAAAAACTGTTTTTT; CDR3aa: CASSPWAGDEKLFF
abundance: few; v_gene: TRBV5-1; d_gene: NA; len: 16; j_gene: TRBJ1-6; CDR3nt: TGCGCCAGCAGAGGCAGGGGAAGCTCCTATAATTCACCCCTCCACTTT; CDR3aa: CASRGRGSSYNSPLHF
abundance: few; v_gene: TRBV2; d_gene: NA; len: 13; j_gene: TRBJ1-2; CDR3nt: TGTGCCAGCAGCGAGAGACAGAACTATGGCTACACCTTC; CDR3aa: CASSERQNYGYTF
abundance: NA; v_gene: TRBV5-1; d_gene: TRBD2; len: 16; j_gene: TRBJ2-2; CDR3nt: TGCGCCAGCAGCTTGGGAGCGGGGGGGCCCGTCGGGGAGCTGTTTTTT; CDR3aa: CASSLGAGGPVGELFF
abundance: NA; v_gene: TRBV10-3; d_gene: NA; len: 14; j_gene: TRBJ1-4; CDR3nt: TGTGCCATCCGAGAGGGGGTGGCTAATGAAAAACTGTTTTTT; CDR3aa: CAIREGVANEKLFF
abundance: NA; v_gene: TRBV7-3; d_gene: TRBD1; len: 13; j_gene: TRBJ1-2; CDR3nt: TGTGCCAGCAGCTCGGACAGGGGATATGGCTACACCTTC; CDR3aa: CASSSDRGYGYTF
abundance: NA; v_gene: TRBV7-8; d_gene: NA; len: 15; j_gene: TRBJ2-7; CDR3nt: TGTGCCAGCAGCTTAGACAGGCTCACGCCTGGCGAGCAGTACTTC; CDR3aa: CASSLDRLTPGEQYF
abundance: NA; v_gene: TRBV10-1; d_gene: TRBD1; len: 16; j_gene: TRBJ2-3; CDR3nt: TGCGCCAGCAGTGCCGGACAGGGAGTCAGCACAGATACGCAGTATTTT; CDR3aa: CASSAGQGVSTDTQYF
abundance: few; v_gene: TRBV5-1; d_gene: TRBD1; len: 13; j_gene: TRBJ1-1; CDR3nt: TGCGCCAGCAGCTTTACAGGGGACACTGAAGCTTTCTTT; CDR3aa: CASSFTGDTEAFF
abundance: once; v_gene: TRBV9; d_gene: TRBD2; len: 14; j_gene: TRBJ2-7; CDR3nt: TGTGCCAGCAGCGTAGGGCTAGCGGGGTACGAGCAGTACTTC; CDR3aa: CASSVGLAGYEQYF
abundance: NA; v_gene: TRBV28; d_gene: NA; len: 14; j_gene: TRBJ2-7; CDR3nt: TGTGCCAGCAGTTTGACAGGATCTTGGTACGAGCAGTACTTC; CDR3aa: CASSLTGSWYEQYF
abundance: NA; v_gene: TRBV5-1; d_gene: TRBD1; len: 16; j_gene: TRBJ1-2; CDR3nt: TGCGCCAGCAGCGCCCCCGGGACAGGGGGTTACTATGGCTACACCTTC; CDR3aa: CASSAPGTGGYYGYTF
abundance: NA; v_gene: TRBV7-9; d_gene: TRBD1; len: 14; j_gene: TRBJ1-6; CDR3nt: TGTGCCAGCAGCGGGACAGGGAATAATTCACCCCTCCACTTT; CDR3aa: CASSGTGNNSPLHF
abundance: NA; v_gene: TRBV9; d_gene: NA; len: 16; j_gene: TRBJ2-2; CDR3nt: TGTGCCAGCAGTATACCGCGGGGGCGCTACACCGGGGAGCTGTTTTTT; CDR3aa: CASSIPRGRYTGELFF
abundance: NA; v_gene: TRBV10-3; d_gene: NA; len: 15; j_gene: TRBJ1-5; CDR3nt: TGTGCCATCAGTGAAAATAGTCCGGGCAATCAGCCCCAGCATTTT; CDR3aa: CAISENSPGNQPQHF
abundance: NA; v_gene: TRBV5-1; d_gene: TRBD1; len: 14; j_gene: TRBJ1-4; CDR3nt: TGCGCCAGCAGTCAGGGGACAGAGAATGAAAAACTGTTTTTT; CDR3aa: CASSQGTENEKLFF
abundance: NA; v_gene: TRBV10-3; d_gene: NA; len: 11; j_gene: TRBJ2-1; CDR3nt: TGTGCCATCAGCTTAGGGGATGAGCAGTTCTTC; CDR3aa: CAISLGDEQFF
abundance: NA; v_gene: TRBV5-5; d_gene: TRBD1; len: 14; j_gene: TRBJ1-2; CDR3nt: TGTGCCAGCAGCTTCAGGGGGATGGACTATGGCTACACCTTC; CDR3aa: CASSFRGMDYGYTF
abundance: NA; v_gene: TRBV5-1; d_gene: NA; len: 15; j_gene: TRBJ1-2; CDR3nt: TGCGCCAGCAGCTCGGGCGGGGGGTCCTCTAAAGGCTACACCTTC; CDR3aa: CASSSGGGSSKGYTF
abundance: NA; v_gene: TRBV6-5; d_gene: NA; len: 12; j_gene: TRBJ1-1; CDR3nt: TGTGCCAGCAAGATCGGGGGGACTGAAGCTTTCTTT; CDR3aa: CASKIGGTEAFF
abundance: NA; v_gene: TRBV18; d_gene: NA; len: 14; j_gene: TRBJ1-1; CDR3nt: TGTGCCAGCTCACCATTACAGCTGAACACTGAAGCTTTCTTT; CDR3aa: CASSPLQLNTEAFF
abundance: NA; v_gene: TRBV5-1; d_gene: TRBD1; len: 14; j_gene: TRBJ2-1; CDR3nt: TGCGCCAGCAGCTCCGGGACAGGGGCGAATGAGCAGTTCTTC; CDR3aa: CASSSGTGANEQFF
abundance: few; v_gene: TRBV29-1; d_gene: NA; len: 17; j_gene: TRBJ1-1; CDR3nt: TGCAGCGTCCTACCGAGGGCAGGGGTCCTTTTGAACACTGAAGCTTTCTTT; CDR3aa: CSVLPRAGVLLNTEAFF
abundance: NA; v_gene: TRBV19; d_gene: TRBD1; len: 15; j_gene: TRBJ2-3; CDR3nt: TGTGCCAGTAGTATAGGGCAGGGGGGCACAGATACGCAGTATTTT; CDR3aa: CASSIGQGGTDTQYF
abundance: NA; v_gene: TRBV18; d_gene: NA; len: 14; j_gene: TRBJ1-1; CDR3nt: TGTGTCAGCTCACCGCGACAGCCGAACACTGAAGCTTTCTTT; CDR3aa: CVSSPRQPNTEAFF
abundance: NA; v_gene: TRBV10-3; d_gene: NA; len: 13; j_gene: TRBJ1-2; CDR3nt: TGTGCCATCAGTGCGGACAGCGAGAGGGGCTACACCTTC; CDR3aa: CAISADSERGYTF
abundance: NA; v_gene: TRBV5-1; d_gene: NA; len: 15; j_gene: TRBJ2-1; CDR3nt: TGCGCCAGCAGCTGGGGGGCGGGGGAACCCAATGAGCAGTTCTTC; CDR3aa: CASSWGAGEPNEQFF
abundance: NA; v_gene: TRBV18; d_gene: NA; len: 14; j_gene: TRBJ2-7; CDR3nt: TGTGCCAGCTCAAGCGTCGGACTACATAACGAGCAGTACTTC; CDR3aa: CASSSVGLHNEQYF
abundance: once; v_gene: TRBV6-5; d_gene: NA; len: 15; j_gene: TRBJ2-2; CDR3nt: TGTGCCAGCAGTTACTCCGGGTATATCACCGGGGAGCTGTTTTTT; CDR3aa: CASSYSGYITGELFF
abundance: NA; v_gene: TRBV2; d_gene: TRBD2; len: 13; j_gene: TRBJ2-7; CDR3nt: TGTGCCACCGCGATGGGAGGGGCCTACGAGCAGCACTTC; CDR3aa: CATAMGGAYEQHF
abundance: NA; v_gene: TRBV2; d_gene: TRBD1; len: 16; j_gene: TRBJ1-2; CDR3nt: TGTGCCAGCAGCTACACAACAGGGGACACTAACTATGGCTACACCTTC; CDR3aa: CASSYTTGDTNYGYTF
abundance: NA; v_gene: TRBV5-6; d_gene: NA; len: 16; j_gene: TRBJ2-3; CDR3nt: TGTGCCAGCAGCTTGGGGGGCAGCGGGAGCACAGATACGCAGTATTTT; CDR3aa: CASSLGGSGSTDTQYF